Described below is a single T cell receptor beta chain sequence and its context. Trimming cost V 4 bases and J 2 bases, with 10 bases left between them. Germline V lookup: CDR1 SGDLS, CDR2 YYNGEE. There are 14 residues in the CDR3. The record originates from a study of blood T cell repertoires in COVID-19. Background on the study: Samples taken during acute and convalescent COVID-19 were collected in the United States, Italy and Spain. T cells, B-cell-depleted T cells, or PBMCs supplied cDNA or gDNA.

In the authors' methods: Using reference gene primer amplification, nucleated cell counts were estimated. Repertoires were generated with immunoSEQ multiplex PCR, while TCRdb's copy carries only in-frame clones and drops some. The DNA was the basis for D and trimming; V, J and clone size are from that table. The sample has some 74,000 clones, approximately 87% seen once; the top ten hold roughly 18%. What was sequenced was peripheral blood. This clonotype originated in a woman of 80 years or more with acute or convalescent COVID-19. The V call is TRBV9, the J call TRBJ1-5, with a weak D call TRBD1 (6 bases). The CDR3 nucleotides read TGTGCCAGCAGCCCTGAGGGGGGCAATCAGCCCCAGCATTTT. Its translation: CASSPEGGNQPQHF. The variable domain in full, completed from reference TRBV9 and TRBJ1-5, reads DSGVTQTPKHLITATGQRVTLRCSPRSGDLSVYWYQQSLDQGLQFLIQYYNGEERAKGNILERFSAQQFPDLHSELNLSSLELGDSALYFCASSPEGGNQPQHFGDGTRLSIL.